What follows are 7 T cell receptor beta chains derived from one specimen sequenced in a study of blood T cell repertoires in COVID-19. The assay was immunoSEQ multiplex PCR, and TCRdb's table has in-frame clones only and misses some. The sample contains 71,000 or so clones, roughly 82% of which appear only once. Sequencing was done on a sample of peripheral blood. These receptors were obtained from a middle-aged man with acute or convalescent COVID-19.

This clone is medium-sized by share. For the CDR3, the DNA is TGCGCCAGCAGCCTCGCGGGTTTATCCTACAATGAGCAGTTCTTC. Its translation is CASSLAGLSYNEQFF. The rearrangement joins TRBV4-3 to TRBJ2-1, with D possibly matching TRBD2 (5 bases). This CDR3 contains 15 residues. Germline CDR1 LGHNA, CDR2 YSLEER. V was cut by 4 bases and J by 1 base, with 11 bases left in between.

Here the CDR3 DNA reads TGTGCCAGCAGCTTAGTTGGGACTCTTAATGAAAAACTGTTTTTT. Protein: CASSLVGTLNEKLFF. V is TRBV7-2 and J is TRBJ1-4, with D perhaps TRBD1 (5 bases). Germline loops: CDR1 SGHTA, CDR2 FQGNSA. CDR3 length: 15 amino acids. The V gene lost 1 base and the J gene lost 4 bases, with 10 bases spanning the gap. Drawing the rest from reference TRBV7-2 and TRBJ1-4, the complete variable domain is GAGVSQSPSNKVTEKGKDVELRCDPISGHTALYWYRQSLGQGLEFLIYFQGNSAPDKSGLPSDRFSAERTGGSVSTLTIQRTQQEDSAVYLCASSLVGTLNEKLFFGSGTQLSVL.

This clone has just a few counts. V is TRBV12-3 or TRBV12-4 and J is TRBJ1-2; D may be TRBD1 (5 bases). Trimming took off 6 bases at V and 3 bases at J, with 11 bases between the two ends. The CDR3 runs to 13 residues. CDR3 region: CASSLDSYYGYTF. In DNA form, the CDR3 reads TGTGCCAGCAGCCTCGACAGCTACTATGGCTACACCTTC.

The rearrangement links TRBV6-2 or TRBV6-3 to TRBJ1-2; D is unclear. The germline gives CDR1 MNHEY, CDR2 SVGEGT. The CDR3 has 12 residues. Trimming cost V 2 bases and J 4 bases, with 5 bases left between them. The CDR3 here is CASSYRAYGYTF. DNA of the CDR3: TGTGCCAGCAGTTACCGAGCCTATGGCTACACCTTC.

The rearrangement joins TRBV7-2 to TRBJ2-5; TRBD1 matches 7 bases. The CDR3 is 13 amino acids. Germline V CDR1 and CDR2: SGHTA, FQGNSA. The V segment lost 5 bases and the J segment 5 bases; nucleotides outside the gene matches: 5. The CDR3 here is CASSPRGQETQYF. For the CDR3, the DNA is TGTGCCAGCAGCCCGAGGGGGCAGGAGACCCAGTACTTC.

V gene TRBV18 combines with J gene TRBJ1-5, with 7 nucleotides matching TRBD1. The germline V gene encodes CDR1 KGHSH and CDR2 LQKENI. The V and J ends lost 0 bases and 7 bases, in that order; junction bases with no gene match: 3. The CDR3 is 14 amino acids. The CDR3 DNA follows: TGTGCCAGCTCACCACCAGGGGGCGGCCAGCCCCAGCATTTT. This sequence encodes CASSPPGGGQPQHF.

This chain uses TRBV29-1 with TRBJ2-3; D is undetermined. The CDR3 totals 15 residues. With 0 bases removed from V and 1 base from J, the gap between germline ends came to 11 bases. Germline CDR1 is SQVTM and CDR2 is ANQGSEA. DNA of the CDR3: TGCAGCGTTGAAGATCAATCAGCGCGCACAGATACGCAGTATTTT. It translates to CSVEDQSARTDTQYF.